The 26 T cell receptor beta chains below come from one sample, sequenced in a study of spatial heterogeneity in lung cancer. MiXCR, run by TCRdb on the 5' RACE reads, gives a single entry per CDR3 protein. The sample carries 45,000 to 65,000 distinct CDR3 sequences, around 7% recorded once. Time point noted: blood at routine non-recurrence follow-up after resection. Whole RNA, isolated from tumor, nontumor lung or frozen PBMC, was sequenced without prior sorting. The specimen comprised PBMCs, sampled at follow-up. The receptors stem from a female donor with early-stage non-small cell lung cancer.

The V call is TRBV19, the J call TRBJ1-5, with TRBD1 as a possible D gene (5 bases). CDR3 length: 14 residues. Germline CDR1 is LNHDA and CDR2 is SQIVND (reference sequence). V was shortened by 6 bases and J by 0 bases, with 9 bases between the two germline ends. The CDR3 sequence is CASRIRDSNQPQHF. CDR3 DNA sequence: TGTGCCAGTAGGATCAGGGATAGCAATCAGCCCCAGCATTTT. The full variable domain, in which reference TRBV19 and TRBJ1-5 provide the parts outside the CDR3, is DGGITQSPKYLFRKEGQNVTLSCEQNLNHDAMYWYRQDPGQGLRLIYYSQIVNDFQKGDIAEGYSVSREKKESFPLTVTSAQKNPTAFYLCASRIRDSNQPQHFGDGTRLSIL.

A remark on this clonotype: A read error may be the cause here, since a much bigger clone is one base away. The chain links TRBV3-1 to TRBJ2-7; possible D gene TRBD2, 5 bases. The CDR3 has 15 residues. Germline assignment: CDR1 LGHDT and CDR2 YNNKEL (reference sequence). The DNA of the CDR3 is TGTACCAGCAGCCATCCGGGGAAGGCCGCGGCAGGGCAGTACTTC. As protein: CTSSHPGKAAAGQYF.

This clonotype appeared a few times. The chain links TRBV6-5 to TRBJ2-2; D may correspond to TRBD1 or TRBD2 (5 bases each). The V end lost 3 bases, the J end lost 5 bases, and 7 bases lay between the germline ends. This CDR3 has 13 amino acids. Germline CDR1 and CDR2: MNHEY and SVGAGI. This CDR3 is CASSYEGTGELFF. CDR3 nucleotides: TGTGCCAGCAGTTATGAGGGGACCGGGGAGCTGTTTTTT.

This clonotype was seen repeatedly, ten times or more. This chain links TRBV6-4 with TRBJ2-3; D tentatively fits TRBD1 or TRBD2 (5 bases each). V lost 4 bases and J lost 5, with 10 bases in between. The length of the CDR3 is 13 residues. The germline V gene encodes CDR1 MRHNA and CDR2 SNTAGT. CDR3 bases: TGTGCCAGCAGTGGGACTGGGGGAGATACGCAGTATTTT. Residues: CASSGTGGDTQYF.

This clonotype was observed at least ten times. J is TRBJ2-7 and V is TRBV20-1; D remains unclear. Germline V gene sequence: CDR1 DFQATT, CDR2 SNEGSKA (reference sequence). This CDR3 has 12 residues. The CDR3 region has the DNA TGCAGCTTAAGAAGCCTTACCTACGAGCAGTACTTC. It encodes CSLRSLTYEQYF.

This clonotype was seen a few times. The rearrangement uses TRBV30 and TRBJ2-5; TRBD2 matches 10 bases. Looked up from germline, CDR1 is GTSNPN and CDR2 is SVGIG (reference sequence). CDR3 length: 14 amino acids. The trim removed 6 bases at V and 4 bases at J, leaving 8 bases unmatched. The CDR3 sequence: CACKRAGGPETQYF. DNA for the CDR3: TGTGCCTGTAAAAGAGCGGGGGGGCCAGAGACCCAGTACTTC.

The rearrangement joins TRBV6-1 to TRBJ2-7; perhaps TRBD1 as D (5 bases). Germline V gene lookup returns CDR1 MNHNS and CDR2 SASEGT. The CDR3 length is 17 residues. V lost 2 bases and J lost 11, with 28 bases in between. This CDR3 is CASSEKLQVTVIVREYF. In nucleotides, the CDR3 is TGTGCCAGCAGTGAAAAACTCCAAGTGACAGTTATAGTTCGGGAGTACTTC.

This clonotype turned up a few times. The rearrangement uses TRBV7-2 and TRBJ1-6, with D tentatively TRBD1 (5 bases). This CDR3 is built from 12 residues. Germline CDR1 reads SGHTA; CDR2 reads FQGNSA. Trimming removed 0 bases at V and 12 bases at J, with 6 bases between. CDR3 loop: CASSLAGVPLHF. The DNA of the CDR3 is TGTGCCAGCAGCTTAGCAGGGGTACCCCTCCACTTT.

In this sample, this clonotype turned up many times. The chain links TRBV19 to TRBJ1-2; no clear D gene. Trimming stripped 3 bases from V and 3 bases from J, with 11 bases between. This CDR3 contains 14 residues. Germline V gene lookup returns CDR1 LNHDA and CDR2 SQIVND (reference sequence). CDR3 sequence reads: CASSMSRADYGYTF. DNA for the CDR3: TGTGCCAGTAGTATGAGCAGAGCCGACTATGGCTACACCTTC.

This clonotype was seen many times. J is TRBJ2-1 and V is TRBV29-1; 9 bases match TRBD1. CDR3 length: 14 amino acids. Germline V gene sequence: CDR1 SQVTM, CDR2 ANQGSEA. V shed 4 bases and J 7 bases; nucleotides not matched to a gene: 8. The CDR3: CSVAPGQGRNEQFF. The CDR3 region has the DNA TGCAGCGTTGCCCCGGGACAGGGAAGGAATGAGCAGTTCTTC.

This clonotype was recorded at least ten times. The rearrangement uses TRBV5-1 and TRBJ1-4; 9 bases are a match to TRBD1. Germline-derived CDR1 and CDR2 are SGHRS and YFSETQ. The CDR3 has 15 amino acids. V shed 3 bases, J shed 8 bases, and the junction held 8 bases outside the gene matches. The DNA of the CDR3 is TGCGCCAGCAGCTATACAGGGGGCGTTAGGGAAAAACTGTTTTTT. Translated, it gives CASSYTGGVREKLFF. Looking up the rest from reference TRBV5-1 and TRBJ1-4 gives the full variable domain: KAGVTQTPRYLIKTRGQQVTLSCSPISGHRSVSWYQQTPGQGLQFLFEYFSETQRNKGNFPGRFSGRQFSNSRSEMNVSTLELGDSALYLCASSYTGGVREKLFFGSGTQLSVL.

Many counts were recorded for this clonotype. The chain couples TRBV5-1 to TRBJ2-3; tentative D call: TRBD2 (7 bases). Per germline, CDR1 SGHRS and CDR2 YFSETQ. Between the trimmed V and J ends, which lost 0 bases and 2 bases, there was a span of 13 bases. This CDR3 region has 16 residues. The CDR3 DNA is TGCGCCAGCAGCTTGGAGGTGCGGGGGCCCACAGATACGCAGTATTTT. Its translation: CASSLEVRGPTDTQYF.

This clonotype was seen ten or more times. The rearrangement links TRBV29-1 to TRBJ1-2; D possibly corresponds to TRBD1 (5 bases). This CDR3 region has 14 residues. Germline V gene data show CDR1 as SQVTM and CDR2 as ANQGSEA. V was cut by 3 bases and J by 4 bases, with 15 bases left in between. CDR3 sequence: CSVEGQGRVYGYTF. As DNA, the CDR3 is TGCAGCGTTGAGGGTCAGGGACGTGTCTATGGCTACACCTTC.

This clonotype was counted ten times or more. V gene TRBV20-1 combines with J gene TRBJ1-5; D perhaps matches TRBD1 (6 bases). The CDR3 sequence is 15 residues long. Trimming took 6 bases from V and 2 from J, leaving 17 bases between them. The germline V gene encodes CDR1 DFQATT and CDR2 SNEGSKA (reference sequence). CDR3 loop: CSATDRRGGNQPQHF. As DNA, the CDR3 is TGCAGTGCCACCGACAGGAGGGGAGGCAATCAGCCCCAGCATTTT.

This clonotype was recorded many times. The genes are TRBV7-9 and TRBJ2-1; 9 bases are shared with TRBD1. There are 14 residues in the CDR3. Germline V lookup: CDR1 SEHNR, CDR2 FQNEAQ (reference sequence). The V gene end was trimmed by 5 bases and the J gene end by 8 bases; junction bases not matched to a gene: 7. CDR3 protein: CASSPGTGPDEQFF. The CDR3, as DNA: TGTGCCAGCAGCCCCGGGACAGGGCCGGATGAGCAGTTCTTC.

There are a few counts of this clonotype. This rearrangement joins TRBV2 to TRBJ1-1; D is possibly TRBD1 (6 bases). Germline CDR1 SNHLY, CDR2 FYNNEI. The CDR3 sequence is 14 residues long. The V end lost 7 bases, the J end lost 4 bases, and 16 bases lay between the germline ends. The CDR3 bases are TGTGCCAGCACCCTAAGGGGGGTAAGCACTGAAGCTTTCTTT. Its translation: CASTLRGVSTEAFF.

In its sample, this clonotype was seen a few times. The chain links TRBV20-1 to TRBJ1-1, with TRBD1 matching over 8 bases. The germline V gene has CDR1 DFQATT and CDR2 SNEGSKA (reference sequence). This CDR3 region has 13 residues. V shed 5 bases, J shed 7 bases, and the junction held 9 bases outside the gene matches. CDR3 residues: CSAATTGEGEAFF. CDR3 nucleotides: TGCAGTGCTGCCACGACAGGGGAGGGTGAAGCTTTCTTT.

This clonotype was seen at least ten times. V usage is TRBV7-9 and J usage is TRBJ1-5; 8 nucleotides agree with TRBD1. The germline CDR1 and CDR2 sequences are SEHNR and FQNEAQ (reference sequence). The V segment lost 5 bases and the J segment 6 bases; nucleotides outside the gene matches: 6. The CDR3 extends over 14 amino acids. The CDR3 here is CASSPGQGSQPQHF. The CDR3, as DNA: TGTGCCAGCAGCCCAGGACAGGGAAGTCAGCCCCAGCATTTT.

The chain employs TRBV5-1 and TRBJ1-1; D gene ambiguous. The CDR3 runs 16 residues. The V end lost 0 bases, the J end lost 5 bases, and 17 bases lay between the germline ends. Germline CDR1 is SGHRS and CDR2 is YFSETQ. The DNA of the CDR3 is TGCGCCAGCAGCTTGGAGACCGGGCCGGGTCGGACTGAAGCTTTCTTT. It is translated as CASSLETGPGRTEAFF.

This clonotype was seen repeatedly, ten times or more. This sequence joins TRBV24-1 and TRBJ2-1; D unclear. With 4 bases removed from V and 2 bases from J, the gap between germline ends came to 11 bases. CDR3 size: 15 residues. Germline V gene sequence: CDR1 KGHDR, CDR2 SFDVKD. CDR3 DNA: TGTGCCACCAGTGAGGGTCCAGGAACCTACAATGAGCAGTTCTTC. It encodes CATSEGPGTYNEQFF.

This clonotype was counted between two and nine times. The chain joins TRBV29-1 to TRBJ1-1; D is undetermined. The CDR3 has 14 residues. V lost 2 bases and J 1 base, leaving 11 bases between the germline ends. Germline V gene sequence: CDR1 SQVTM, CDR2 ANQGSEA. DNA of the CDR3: TGCAGCGTTGAACAAAGACATTCGAACACTGAAGCTTTCTTT. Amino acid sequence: CSVEQRHSNTEAFF.

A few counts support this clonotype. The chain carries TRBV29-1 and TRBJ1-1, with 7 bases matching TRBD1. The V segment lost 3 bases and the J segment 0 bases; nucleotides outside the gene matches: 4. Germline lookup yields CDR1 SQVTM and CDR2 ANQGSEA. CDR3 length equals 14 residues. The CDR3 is CSVEMTGMNTEAFF. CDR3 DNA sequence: TGCAGCGTTGAGATGACAGGGATGAACACTGAAGCTTTCTTT.

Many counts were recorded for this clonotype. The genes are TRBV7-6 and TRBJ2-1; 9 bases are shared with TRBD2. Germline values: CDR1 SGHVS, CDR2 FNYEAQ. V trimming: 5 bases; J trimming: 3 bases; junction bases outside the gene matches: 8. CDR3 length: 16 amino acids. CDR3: CASSAAASGDYNEQFF. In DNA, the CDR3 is TGTGCCAGCAGCGCTGCGGCTAGCGGGGACTACAATGAGCAGTTCTTC.

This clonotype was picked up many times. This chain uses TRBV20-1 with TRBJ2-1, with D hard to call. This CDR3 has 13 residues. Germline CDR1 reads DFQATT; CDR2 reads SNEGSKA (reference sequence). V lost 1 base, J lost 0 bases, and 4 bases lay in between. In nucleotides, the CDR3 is TGCAGTGCTAGAGGGTACTCCTACAATGAGCAGTTCTTC. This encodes CSARGYSYNEQFF.

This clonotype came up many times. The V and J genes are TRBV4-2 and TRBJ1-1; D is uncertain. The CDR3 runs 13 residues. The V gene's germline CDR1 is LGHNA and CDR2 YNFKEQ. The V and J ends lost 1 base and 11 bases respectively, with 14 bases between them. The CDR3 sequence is CASSQGVSLGAFF. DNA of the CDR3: TGTGCCAGCAGCCAAGGGGTCAGCCTCGGGGCTTTCTTT.

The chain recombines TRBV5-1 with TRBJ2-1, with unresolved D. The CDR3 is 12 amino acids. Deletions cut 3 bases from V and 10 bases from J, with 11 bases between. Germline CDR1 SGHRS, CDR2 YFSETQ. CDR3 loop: CASSSPRQEQFF. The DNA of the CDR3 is TGCGCCAGCAGCTCCCCCCGTCAGGAGCAGTTCTTC.